This T cell receptor beta chain appears in the sequencing data of a study of blood T cell repertoires in COVID-19. Here immunoSEQ multiplex PCR was the method, and the copy in TCRdb shows in-frame clones only, minus some. Here the sample spans 95,000 to 150,000 clones, 80% to 95% being singletons. With 8 bases removed from V and 3 bases from J, the gap between germline ends came to 11 bases. The CDR3 runs 14 residues. CDR1 and CDR2 from the germline V gene are LNHDA and SQIVND (reference sequence). This sequence was found in a man aged 45 to 65 with COVID-19, enrolled during active disease. Sequenced sample: peripheral blood. This chain links TRBV19 with TRBJ2-6; D is unclear. CDR3 loop: CASQSPGGANVLTF. As DNA, the CDR3 is TGTGCCAGTCAGTCGCCGGGTGGGGCCAACGTCCTGACTTTC.